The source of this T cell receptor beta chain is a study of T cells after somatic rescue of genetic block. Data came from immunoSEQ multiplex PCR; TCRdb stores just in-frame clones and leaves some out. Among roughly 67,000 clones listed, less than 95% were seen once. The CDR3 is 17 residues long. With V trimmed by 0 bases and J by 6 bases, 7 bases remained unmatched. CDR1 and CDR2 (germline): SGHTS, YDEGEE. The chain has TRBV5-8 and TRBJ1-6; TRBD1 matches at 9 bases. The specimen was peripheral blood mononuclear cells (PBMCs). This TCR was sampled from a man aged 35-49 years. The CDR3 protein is CASSLAPDRGINSPLHF. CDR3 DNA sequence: TGTGCCAGCAGCTTGGCCCCGGACAGGGGTATTAATTCACCCCTCCACTTT.